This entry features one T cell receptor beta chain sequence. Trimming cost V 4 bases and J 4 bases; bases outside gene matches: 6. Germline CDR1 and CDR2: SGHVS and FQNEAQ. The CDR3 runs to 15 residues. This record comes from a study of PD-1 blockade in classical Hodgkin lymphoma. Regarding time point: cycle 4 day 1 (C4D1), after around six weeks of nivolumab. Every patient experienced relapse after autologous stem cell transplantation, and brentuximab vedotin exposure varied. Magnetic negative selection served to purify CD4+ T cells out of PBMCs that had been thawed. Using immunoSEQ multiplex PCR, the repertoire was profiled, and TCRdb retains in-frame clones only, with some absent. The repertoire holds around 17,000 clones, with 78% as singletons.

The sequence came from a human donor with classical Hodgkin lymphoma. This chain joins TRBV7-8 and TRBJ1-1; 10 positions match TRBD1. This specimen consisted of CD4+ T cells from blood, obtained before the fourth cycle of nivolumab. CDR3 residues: CASSWDRGWGTEAFF. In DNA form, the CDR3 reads TGTGCCAGCAGCTGGGACAGGGGTTGGGGCACTGAAGCTTTCTTT.